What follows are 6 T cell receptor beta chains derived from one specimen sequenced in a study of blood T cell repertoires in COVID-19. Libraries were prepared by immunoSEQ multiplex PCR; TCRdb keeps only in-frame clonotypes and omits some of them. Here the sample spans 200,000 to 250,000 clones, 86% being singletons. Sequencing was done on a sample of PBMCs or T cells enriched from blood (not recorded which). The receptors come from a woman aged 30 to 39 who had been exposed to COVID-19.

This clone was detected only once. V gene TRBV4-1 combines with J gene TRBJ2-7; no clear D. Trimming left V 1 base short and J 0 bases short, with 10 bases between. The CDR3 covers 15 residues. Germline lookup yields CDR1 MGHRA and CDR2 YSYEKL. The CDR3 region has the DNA TGCGCCAGCAGCCAAGGCGAGGCCCCCTCCTACGAGCAGTACTTC. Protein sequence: CASSQGEAPSYEQYF.

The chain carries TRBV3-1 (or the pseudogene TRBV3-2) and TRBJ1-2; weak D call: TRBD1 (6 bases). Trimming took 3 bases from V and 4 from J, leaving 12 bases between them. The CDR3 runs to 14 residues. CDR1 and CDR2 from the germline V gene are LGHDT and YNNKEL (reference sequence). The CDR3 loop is CASSQGATFYGYTF. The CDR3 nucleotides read TGTGCCAGCAGCCAGGGGGCGACCTTCTATGGCTACACCTTC.

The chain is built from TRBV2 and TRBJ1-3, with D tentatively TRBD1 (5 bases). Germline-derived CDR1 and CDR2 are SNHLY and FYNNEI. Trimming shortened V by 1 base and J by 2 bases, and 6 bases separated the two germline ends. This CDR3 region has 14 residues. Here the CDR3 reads CASSEVGAGNTIYF. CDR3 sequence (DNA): TGTGCCAGCAGTGAAGTAGGGGCTGGAAACACCATATATTTT.

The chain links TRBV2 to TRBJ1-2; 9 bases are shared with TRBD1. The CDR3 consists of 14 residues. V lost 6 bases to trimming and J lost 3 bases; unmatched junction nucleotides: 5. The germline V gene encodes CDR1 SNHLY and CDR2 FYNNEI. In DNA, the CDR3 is TGTGCCAGCAGCCAACAGGGGGCTGACTATGGCTACACCTTC. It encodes CASSQQGADYGYTF.

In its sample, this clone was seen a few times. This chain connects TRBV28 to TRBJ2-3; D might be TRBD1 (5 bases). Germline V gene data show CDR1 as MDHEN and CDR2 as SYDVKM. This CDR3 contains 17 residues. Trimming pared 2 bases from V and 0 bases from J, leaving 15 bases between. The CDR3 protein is CASSLGVSTDSTDTQYF. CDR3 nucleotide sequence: TGTGCCAGCAGTTTAGGTGTGTCGACAGACAGCACAGATACGCAGTATTTT.

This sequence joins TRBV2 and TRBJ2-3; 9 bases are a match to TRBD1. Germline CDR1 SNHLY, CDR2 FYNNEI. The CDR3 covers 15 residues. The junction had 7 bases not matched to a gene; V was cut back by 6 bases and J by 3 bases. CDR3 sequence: CASSRTGQGTDTQYF. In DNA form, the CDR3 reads TGTGCCAGCAGCCGAACGGGACAGGGAACAGATACGCAGTATTTT. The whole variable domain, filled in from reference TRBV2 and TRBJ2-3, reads EPEVTQTPSHQVTQMGQEVILRCVPISNHLYFYWYRQILGQKVEFLVSFYNNEISEKSEIFDDQFSVERPDGSNFTLKIRSTKLEDSAMYFCASSRTGQGTDTQYFGPGTRLTVL.